What follows are 32 T cell receptor beta chains derived from one specimen sequenced in a study of T cells after posttransplantation cyclophosphamide. This table comes from immunoSEQ multiplex PCR, and its TCRdb copy is limited to in-frame clones, with some not included. This sample has about 32,000 clones, with around 90% found just once. The naive gate required viable CD3+CD4+ or CD3+CD8+ cells with CCR7+CD45RA+CD45RO-CD95-CD27+CD28+ phenotype. Sequenced: naive CD4+ T cells sorted from blood. These receptor sequences come from a man under 40 in good health and a related stem cell transplant donor.

The chain couples TRBV7-9 to TRBJ1-5, with 8 bases identical to TRBD1. The CDR3 runs 13 residues. The J segment lost 5 bases and the V segment lost 6 bases, leaving 3 bases of the junction unmatched. Per the germline V gene, CDR1 is SEHNR and CDR2 is FQNEAQ (reference sequence). The CDR3 loop reads CASSLTGDQPQHF. The CDR3 bases are TGTGCCAGCAGTTTGACAGGGGATCAGCCCCAGCATTTT.

The genes are TRBV13 and TRBJ2-7; TRBD2 agrees at 8 bases. This CDR3 has 15 amino acids. The germline CDR1 and CDR2 sequences are PRHDT and FYEKMQ (reference sequence). V gave up 5 bases and J gave up 2 bases; unmatched junction bases: 8. The CDR3 here is CASSPSGGPTYEQYF. CDR3 nucleotide sequence: TGTGCCAGCAGCCCCTCGGGGGGGCCCACCTACGAGCAGTACTTC.

The chain recombines TRBV6-1 with TRBJ1-1, with unresolved D. CDR3 size: 13 residues. V dropped 5 bases and J dropped 1 base, with 8 bases sitting between them. Per the germline V gene, CDR1 is MNHNS and CDR2 is SASEGT. CDR3 DNA sequence: TGTGCCAGCAGTCCGAAAGCGAACACTGAAGCTTTCTTT. Protein product: CASSPKANTEAFF.

CDR3 residues: CASVPRDRYNEQFF. The CDR3 nucleotides read TGTGCCAGTGTCCCCAGAGACAGGTACAATGAGCAGTTCTTC. This chain connects TRBV6-6 to TRBJ2-1, with a tentative D call TRBD1 (6 bases). The germline gives CDR1 MNHNY, CDR2 SVGAGI (reference sequence). This CDR3 is built from 14 residues. Trimming removed 9 bases at V and 4 bases at J, with 16 bases between.

This clone has only a few counts. V and J are TRBV4-1 and TRBJ1-3; D gene ambiguous. The V gene's germline CDR1 is MGHRA and CDR2 YSYEKL. V lost 1 base to trimming and J lost 0 bases, with 7 bases between them. The CDR3 is made up of 15 amino acids. The CDR3: CASSQVLLSGNTIYF. The CDR3 coding sequence is TGCGCCAGCAGCCAAGTCCTCCTCTCTGGAAACACCATATATTTT.

The rearrangement uses TRBV5-4 and TRBJ2-5, with 12 bases matching TRBD2. Trimming took 4 bases from V and 4 from J; bases not matched to a gene: 11. Germline CDR1 reads SGHNT; CDR2 reads YYREEE (reference sequence). The CDR3 has 17 amino acids. CDR3 coding DNA: TGTGCCAGCAGCCAGATCCCTAGCGGGGGGGCTCGAGAGACCCAGTACTTC. It encodes CASSQIPSGGARETQYF. Combining the CDR3 with reference TRBV5-4 and TRBJ2-5 gives the whole variable domain ETGVTQSPTHLIKTRGQQVTLRCSSQSGHNTVSWYQQALGQGPQFIFQYYREEENGRGNFPPRFSGLQFPNYSSELNVNALELDDSALYLCASSQIPSGGARETQYFGPGTRLLVL.

The chain couples TRBV9 to TRBJ1-6, with D unclear. CDR1 SGDLS and CDR2 YYNGEE come from the germline V gene. The CDR3 has 15 residues. V lost 3 bases and J lost 6, with 13 bases in between. The CDR3 sequence is CASSARPGSNSPLHF. CDR3 DNA sequence: TGTGCCAGCAGCGCCCGACCGGGGTCTAATTCACCCCTCCACTTT.

This chain uses TRBV2 with TRBJ1-2; TRBD1 matches at 8 bases. Germline V gene lookup returns CDR1 SNHLY and CDR2 FYNNEI. This CDR3 is 14 amino acids long. V trimming: 4 bases; J trimming: 8 bases; junction bases outside the gene matches: 9. The CDR3 reads CASSVTTTGGGYTF. In nucleotides, the CDR3 is TGTGCCAGCAGTGTCACAACCACAGGGGGAGGCTACACCTTC.

J is TRBJ2-1 and V is TRBV19; 7 positions match TRBD1. Germline trimming cut 5 bases from V and 5 bases from J; bases unmatched to any gene: 9. CDR3 length equals 15 residues. Germline CDR1 LNHDA, CDR2 SQIVND (reference sequence). The CDR3 nucleotides are TGTGCCAGTAGTTCTAGGGGGCTCTTTGACAATGAGCAGTTCTTC. Translating it yields CASSSRGLFDNEQFF. The variable domain in full, completed from reference TRBV19 and TRBJ2-1, reads DGGITQSPKYLFRKEGQNVTLSCEQNLNHDAMYWYRQDPGQGLRLIYYSQIVNDFQKGDIAEGYSVSREKKESFPLTVTSAQKNPTAFYLCASSSRGLFDNEQFFGPGTRLTVL.

This sequence joins TRBV15 and TRBJ2-7; a possible D gene is TRBD2 (5 bases). The germline gives CDR1 LNHNV, CDR2 YYDKDF (reference sequence). V was pared by 0 bases and J by 2 bases, with 14 bases between. The CDR3 totals 16 residues. The CDR3 sequence is CATSRDTANGAYEQYF. Here the CDR3 DNA reads TGTGCCACCAGCAGAGATACAGCAAACGGGGCCTACGAGCAGTACTTC.

The chain combines TRBV7-9 with TRBJ1-5; D remains unclear. The CDR3 is 13 amino acids. With 5 bases removed from V and 5 bases from J, the gap between germline ends came to 10 bases. The germline V gene has CDR1 SEHNR and CDR2 FQNEAQ (reference sequence). The CDR3 reads CASSREPHQPQHF. DNA for the CDR3: TGTGCCAGCAGCCGAGAACCTCATCAGCCCCAGCATTTT.

The chain employs TRBV5-1 and TRBJ1-2, with D possibly TRBD1 on 5 matching bases. Germline CDR1 SGHRS, CDR2 YFSETQ. The V end lost 0 bases, the J end lost 8 bases, and 14 bases lay between the germline ends. This CDR3 comprises 14 residues. The CDR3 spells CASSLVGEGRGYTF. The CDR3 region has the DNA TGCGCCAGCAGCTTGGTGGGGGAGGGTCGAGGCTACACCTTC. Supplemented by reference TRBV5-1 and TRBJ1-2, the full variable domain reads KAGVTQTPRYLIKTRGQQVTLSCSPISGHRSVSWYQQTPGQGLQFLFEYFSETQRNKGNFPGRFSGRQFSNSRSEMNVSTLELGDSALYLCASSLVGEGRGYTFGSGTRLTVV.

This rearrangement joins TRBV28 to TRBJ2-1; 8 bases are a match to TRBD2. The germline V gene encodes CDR1 MDHEN and CDR2 SYDVKM. The CDR3 contains 12 residues. This CDR3 reads CVSGGPVNEQFF. CDR3 DNA: TGTGTTTCGGGGGGGCCGGTCAATGAGCAGTTCTTC.

The gene calls are TRBV27 and TRBJ1-5, with D possibly being TRBD1 (6 bases). There are 15 residues in the CDR3. V was cut by 8 bases and J by 0 bases, with 14 bases left in between. Germline values: CDR1 MNHEY, CDR2 SMNVEV (reference sequence). For the CDR3, the DNA is TGTGCCAGCGGGACAACTGCTTATAGCAATCAGCCCCAGCATTTT. The encoded protein is CASGTTAYSNQPQHF.

J is TRBJ1-1 and V is TRBV18, with D tentatively TRBD1 (5 bases). The V gene lost 3 bases and the J gene lost 10 bases, with 18 bases spanning the gap. This CDR3 is 14 amino acids long. The germline CDR1 and CDR2 sequences are KGHSH and LQKENI. CDR3 sequence (DNA): TGTGCCAGCTCACCCACCGGGACCCCGGAGGGAGCTTTCTTT. Translation: CASSPTGTPEGAFF. Combining the CDR3 with reference TRBV18 and TRBJ1-1 gives the whole variable domain NAGVMQNPRHLVRRRGQEARLRCSPMKGHSHVYWYRQLPEEGLKFMVYLQKENIIDESGMPKERFSAEFPKEGPSILRIQQVVRGDSAAYFCASSPTGTPEGAFFGQGTRLTVV.

In nucleotides, the CDR3 is TGTGCCAGCAGTGTAAGCGGGGCGGGGGATAAGGAGACCCAGTACTTC. Protein product: CASSVSGAGDKETQYF. This chain joins TRBV6-1 and TRBJ2-5, with 7 bases fitting TRBD2. V gave up 4 bases and J gave up 5 bases; unmatched junction bases: 13. The CDR3 is made up of 16 amino acids. The V gene's germline CDR1 is MNHNS and CDR2 SASEGT.

The rearrangement joins TRBV5-1 to TRBJ1-2; 7 bases are a match to TRBD1. Germline V gene sequence: CDR1 SGHRS, CDR2 YFSETQ. V gave up 4 bases and J gave up 3 bases; unmatched junction bases: 3. This CDR3 has 13 amino acids. CDR3 in DNA: TGCGCCAGCAGCCAAGGGGGCGACTATGGCTACACCTTC. It specifies CASSQGGDYGYTF. Together with reference TRBV5-1 and TRBJ1-2, the CDR3 gives the full variable domain: KAGVTQTPRYLIKTRGQQVTLSCSPISGHRSVSWYQQTPGQGLQFLFEYFSETQRNKGNFPGRFSGRQFSNSRSEMNVSTLELGDSALYLCASSQGGDYGYTFGSGTRLTVV.

The genes are TRBV11-3 and TRBJ2-2; D is possibly TRBD2 (6 bases). This CDR3 has 16 residues. V lost 1 base to trimming and J lost 3 bases, with 12 bases between them. Germline CDR1 is SGHNT and CDR2 is YENEEA. CDR3 residues: CASSLATPGDTGELFF. For the CDR3, the DNA is TGTGCCAGCAGCTTAGCCACCCCGGGGGACACCGGGGAGCTGTTTTTT.

This chain joins TRBV2 and TRBJ1-1; 9 positions match TRBD1. Germline V gene data show CDR1 as SNHLY and CDR2 as FYNNEI. The CDR3 has 13 amino acids. Trimming took 7 bases from V and 5 from J; bases not matched to a gene: 5. The CDR3, as DNA: TGTGCCAGCATGGGACAGGGTTTTACTGAAGCTTTCTTT. Its translation is CASMGQGFTEAFF.

This sequence joins TRBV5-4 and TRBJ2-7; D is unresolved. There are 14 residues in the CDR3. Germline CDR1 reads SGHNT; CDR2 reads YYREEE (reference sequence). V was shortened by 3 bases and J by 5 bases, with 15 bases between the two germline ends. DNA of the CDR3: TGTGCCAGCAGCTCGACTCAATTAAAGGACGAGCAGTACTTC. It encodes CASSSTQLKDEQYF.

This chain links TRBV19 with TRBJ1-5, with 7 bases fitting TRBD1. This CDR3 is built from 15 residues. CDR1 and CDR2 from the germline V gene are LNHDA and SQIVND (reference sequence). The V gene end was trimmed by 5 bases and the J gene end by 7 bases; junction bases not matched to a gene: 11. The chain's CDR3 is CASSPQGSGWQPQHF. The CDR3 region has the DNA TGTGCCAGTAGTCCACAGGGGAGTGGATGGCAGCCCCAGCATTTT.

This clone came up a few times. The chain couples TRBV19 to TRBJ1-5, with a possible D match to TRBD1 (5 bases). The CDR3 is 16 residues long. V was shortened by 5 bases and J by 0 bases, with 14 bases between the two germline ends. The germline V gene has CDR1 LNHDA and CDR2 SQIVND (reference sequence). The CDR3, as DNA: TGTGCCAGTAGTCTCGGGACGGGACTTAGCAATCAGCCCCAGCATTTT. Translated: CASSLGTGLSNQPQHF. The full variable domain, completed using reference TRBV19 and TRBJ1-5, is DGGITQSPKYLFRKEGQNVTLSCEQNLNHDAMYWYRQDPGQGLRLIYYSQIVNDFQKGDIAEGYSVSREKKESFPLTVTSAQKNPTAFYLCASSLGTGLSNQPQHFGDGTRLSIL.

The rearrangement joins TRBV5-4 to TRBJ1-6; a possible D gene is TRBD1 (6 bases). Trimming shortened V by 4 bases and J by 7 bases, and 15 bases separated the two germline ends. Germline V lookup: CDR1 SGHNT, CDR2 YYREEE (reference sequence). The CDR3 length is 15 residues. CDR3 residues: CASSTGTRENSPLHF. As DNA, the CDR3 is TGTGCCAGCAGCACCGGGACACGGGAAAATTCACCCCTCCACTTT.

The V gene is TRBV7-9, the J gene TRBJ2-1, with 7 nucleotides matching TRBD1. J lost 8 bases, V lost 0 bases, and 4 bases had no gene match. Germline assignment: CDR1 SEHNR and CDR2 FQNEAQ (reference sequence). The CDR3 has 14 amino acids. The CDR3 loop reads CASSLATGHDEQFF. CDR3 nucleotide sequence: TGTGCCAGCAGCTTAGCGACAGGGCACGATGAGCAGTTCTTC.

The V and J genes are TRBV28 and TRBJ1-2, with 10 positions matching TRBD1. CDR1 MDHEN and CDR2 SYDVKM come from the germline V gene. V was pared by 1 base and J by 8 bases, with 4 bases of the junction left unmatched. This CDR3 spans 14 amino acids. The CDR3 DNA reads as TGTGCCAGCAGTTTATTAGGGACAGGGGTCGGCTACACCTTC. It specifies CASSLLGTGVGYTF.

Note on this clone: One end of the junction is discordant with germline, which a read error may explain. The rearrangement links TRBV5-1 to TRBJ2-2, with TRBD2 as a possible D gene (6 bases). This CDR3 has 13 residues. Per the germline V gene, CDR1 is SGHRS and CDR2 is YFSETQ. Here the CDR3 DNA reads TGCGCCAGCAGTTTTAGGGACCACGGGGGGCTGTTTTTT. Protein sequence: CASSFRDHGGLFF.

This chain joins TRBV28 and TRBJ2-2; a weak D match, TRBD1 (5 bases). The V gene lost 5 bases and the J gene lost 1 base, with 20 bases spanning the gap. The germline gives CDR1 MDHEN, CDR2 SYDVKM. CDR3 length: 18 amino acids. CDR3 protein: CASSPSRVLKRNTGELFF. The CDR3 coding sequence is TGTGCCAGCAGTCCATCCAGGGTATTAAAACGGAACACCGGGGAGCTGTTTTTT.

The sample holds one count of this clone. This chain joins TRBV6-5 and TRBJ1-1; maybe TRBD1 (6 bases). V was trimmed by 4 bases and J by 1 base, leaving 10 bases between them. The CDR3 spans 14 residues. The germline CDR1 and CDR2 sequences are MNHEY and SVGAGI. CDR3 bases: TGTGCCAGCAGTTTAACAGGGCGGAACACTGAAGCTTTCTTT. It specifies CASSLTGRNTEAFF.

This clone was recorded only once. V is TRBV6-1 and J is TRBJ1-5; D may be TRBD1 (5 bases). V lost 2 bases and J 6 bases, leaving 8 bases between the germline ends. The CDR3 is made up of 13 amino acids. The germline CDR1 and CDR2 sequences are MNHNS and SASEGT. The CDR3 region has the DNA TGTGCCAGCAGTGAAAATAGGGGTCAGCCCCAGCATTTT. Residues: CASSENRGQPQHF.

The chain carries TRBV7-3 and TRBJ2-3; TRBD2 agrees at 15 bases. From germline, CDR1 is SGHTA and CDR2 FQGTGA. Trimming cost V 5 bases and J 3 bases; bases outside gene matches: 6. This CDR3 is built from 17 residues. Here the CDR3 reads CASSRTSGGALTDTQYF. In nucleotides, the CDR3 is TGTGCCAGCAGCAGGACTAGCGGGGGGGCCCTGACAGATACGCAGTATTTT.

CDR3 in amino acids: CASSRQWQGGSMNTEAFF. CDR3 DNA sequence: TGCGCCAGCAGCCGGCAATGGCAGGGAGGGAGTATGAACACTGAAGCTTTCTTT. The V and J genes are TRBV5-1 and TRBJ1-1, with a tentative D call TRBD1 (5 bases). CDR1 is SGHRS, CDR2 YFSETQ, per germline. CDR3 length: 18 residues. Between the trimmed V and J ends, which lost 4 bases and 0 bases, there was a span of 22 bases.

The rearrangement links TRBV28 to TRBJ2-7; TRBD1 matches at 8 bases. The V segment lost 6 bases and the J segment 5 bases; nucleotides outside the gene matches: 6. CDR1 MDHEN and CDR2 SYDVKM come from the germline V gene. The CDR3 has 13 residues. CDR3 residues: CASRRTGHHEQYF. CDR3 coding DNA: TGTGCCAGCAGAAGGACAGGGCACCACGAGCAGTACTTC.